The 21 T cell receptor beta chains in this list originate from one sample, sequenced in a study of shared T cell receptors in the human thymus. Repertoires were generated with immunoSEQ multiplex PCR, while TCRdb's copy carries only in-frame clones and drops some. This sample has roughly 660,000 clones, with over 75% found just once. These data were also reused for a study on human thymus T cells.

The sequencing sample was made of thymocytes. The receptors were gathered from a boy under two years old with a congenital heart defect.

A single count supports this clone. The chain joins TRBV5-4 to TRBJ2-7; D uncertain. This CDR3 contains 15 residues. V was shortened by 0 bases and J by 3 bases, with 13 bases between the two germline ends. Per germline, CDR1 SGHNT and CDR2 YYREEE (reference sequence). CDR3 amino acids: CASSLGGRSGYEQYF. In nucleotides, the CDR3 is TGTGCCAGCAGCTTGGGTGGTAGGTCGGGCTACGAGCAGTACTTC.

The chain combines TRBV12-5 with TRBJ2-1; a possible D gene is TRBD2 (5 bases). Germline V gene data show CDR1 as LGHNT and CDR2 as FRNRAP. The CDR3 sequence is 15 residues long. Trimming left V 0 bases short and J 4 bases short, with 10 bases between. The CDR3 here is CASGLVSTGYNEQFF. In DNA, the CDR3 is TGTGCTAGTGGTTTGGTCTCTACGGGGTACAATGAGCAGTTCTTC.

The chain carries TRBV27 and TRBJ1-2; D may be TRBD1 (5 bases). The length of the CDR3 is 14 residues. V was cut by 6 bases and J by 7 bases, with 18 bases left in between. From germline, CDR1 is MNHEY and CDR2 SMNVEV (reference sequence). As DNA, the CDR3 is TGTGCCAGCAGCCGAAGGCACGGGGGTGGTGGCTACACCTTC. Residues: CASSRRHGGGGYTF.

This chain connects TRBV19 to TRBJ1-4; TRBD1 might be the D (6 bases). This CDR3 spans 15 amino acids. The germline V gene encodes CDR1 LNHDA and CDR2 SQIVND (reference sequence). The V end lost 3 bases, the J end lost 12 bases, and 20 bases lay between the germline ends. The DNA for the CDR3 is TGTGCCAGTAGTATCCGGACAGTTATGGGGATAGAACTGTTTTTT. Translated: CASSIRTVMGIELFF. Variable domain in full (rest from reference TRBV19 and TRBJ1-4): DGGITQSPKYLFRKEGQNVTLSCEQNLNHDAMYWYRQDPGQGLRLIYYSQIVNDFQKGDIAEGYSVSREKKESFPLTVTSAQKNPTAFYLCASSIRTVMGIELFFGSGTQLSVL.

The chain employs TRBV5-6 and TRBJ2-2; the match to TRBD2 covers 13 bases. With V trimmed by 4 bases and J by 5 bases, 5 bases remained unmatched. The CDR3 covers 16 residues. Per germline, CDR1 SGHDT and CDR2 YYEEEE. The CDR3 DNA is TGTGCCAGCAGCCGGACTAGCGGGAGTGCGACCGGGGAGCTGTTTTTT. Protein sequence: CASSRTSGSATGELFF.

This clone was detected only once. The V and J genes are TRBV4-3 and TRBJ1-1; weak D call: TRBD1 (6 bases). V was clipped by 1 base and J by 2 bases, with 8 bases between them. This CDR3 region has 14 residues. The germline gives CDR1 LGHNA, CDR2 YSLEER. DNA for the CDR3: TGCGCCAGCAGCCAAGCAGGGGATAACACTGAAGCTTTCTTT. It translates to CASSQAGDNTEAFF.

Concerning this clone itself: Within the sample, other DNA sequences also encode this same CDR3. The V gene is TRBV4-3, the J gene TRBJ1-2; weak D call: TRBD1 (5 bases). Trimming shortened V by 1 base and J by 2 bases, and 11 bases separated the two germline ends. Germline assignment: CDR1 LGHNA and CDR2 YSLEER. The CDR3 spans 15 residues. The CDR3 DNA reads as TGCGCCAGCAGCCAAGTGGGGCAGGGAAACTATGGCTACACCTTC. This codes for CASSQVGQGNYGYTF.

V and J are TRBV7-3 and TRBJ2-3; D uncertain. Germline V gene data show CDR1 as SGHTA and CDR2 as FQGTGA. The CDR3 has 15 residues. The V gene lost 5 bases and the J gene lost 0 bases, with 12 bases spanning the gap. The CDR3 region has the DNA TGTGCCAGCAGCCCGGTCGGGTCTAGCACAGATACGCAGTATTTT. Its translation is CASSPVGSSTDTQYF.

This clone has a single count. The rearrangement uses TRBV14 and TRBJ1-2, with unresolved D. This CDR3 is built from 14 residues. V was cut by 1 base and J by 7 bases, with 13 bases left in between. In germline, CDR1 is SGHDN, CDR2 FVKESK. The CDR3 coding sequence is TGTGCCAGCAGCCAAGCGTTCGGGGAGTGTGGCTACACCTTC. The encoded protein is CASSQAFGECGYTF.

The chain combines TRBV19 with TRBJ2-5; 13 positions agree with TRBD2. V lost 5 bases, J lost 2 bases, and 5 bases stayed unmatched. Germline CDR1 LNHDA, CDR2 SQIVND (reference sequence). The CDR3 extends over 16 amino acids. The CDR3 here is CASSQGLAGVQETQYF. CDR3 in DNA: TGTGCCAGTAGTCAAGGACTAGCGGGAGTTCAAGAGACCCAGTACTTC.

This clone came up a few times. The chain couples TRBV28 to TRBJ2-1; D perhaps matches TRBD2 (5 bases). Trimming took off 2 bases at V and 7 bases at J, with 12 bases between the two ends. Germline values: CDR1 MDHEN, CDR2 SYDVKM. The CDR3 loop spans 14 amino acids. CDR3 residues: CASSLGLARNEQFF. In nucleotides, the CDR3 is TGTGCCAGCAGTTTAGGTCTAGCACGAAATGAGCAGTTCTTC.

The V gene is TRBV30, the J gene TRBJ2-1, with 9 bases identical to TRBD2. The germline CDR1 and CDR2 sequences are GTSNPN and SVGIG (reference sequence). CDR3 length: 15 amino acids. The V segment lost 5 bases and the J segment 7 bases; nucleotides outside the gene matches: 12. The CDR3 DNA follows: TGTGCCTGGGACCCCCTTAGCGGGAGAAAAAATGAGCAGTTCTTC. Its protein is CAWDPLSGRKNEQFF.

The gene calls are TRBV19 and TRBJ2-2; 7 bases match TRBD1. The ends lost 4 bases at V and 3 bases at J; junction bases unmatched: 8. This CDR3 has 16 residues. The germline V gene has CDR1 LNHDA and CDR2 SQIVND (reference sequence). The CDR3 loop reads CASSRNRGVDTGELFF. The CDR3 region has the DNA TGTGCCAGTAGTAGAAACAGGGGAGTCGACACCGGGGAGCTGTTTTTT. Full variable domain (rest looked up from reference TRBV19 and TRBJ2-2): DGGITQSPKYLFRKEGQNVTLSCEQNLNHDAMYWYRQDPGQGLRLIYYSQIVNDFQKGDIAEGYSVSREKKESFPLTVTSAQKNPTAFYLCASSRNRGVDTGELFFGEGSRLTVL.

The chain combines TRBV20-1 with TRBJ1-1; no firm D call. The CDR3 contains 10 residues. The germline V gene encodes CDR1 DFQATT and CDR2 SNEGSKA (reference sequence). The CDR3 loop is CSPEYSEAFF. CDR3 bases: TGCAGCCCCGAATACTCTGAAGCTTTCTTT.

The table lists this clone with a few counts. The J gene is TRBJ1-2, the V gene TRBV18; TRBD1 matches 8 bases. V dropped 3 bases and J dropped 3; count of bases not matched to a gene: 9. Per the germline V gene, CDR1 is KGHSH and CDR2 is LQKENI. The CDR3 is 16 residues long. The CDR3: CASSPQQGGEDYGYTF. Here the CDR3 DNA reads TGTGCCAGCTCACCCCAACAGGGGGGCGAGGACTATGGCTACACCTTC.

The chain joins TRBV18 to TRBJ1-1; TRBD1 matches 9 bases. With 3 bases clipped from V and 4 bases from J, the junction kept 9 bases outside the gene matches. Germline loops: CDR1 KGHSH, CDR2 LQKENI. The CDR3 contains 16 residues. CDR3 loop: CASSPIRDRVLTEAFF. CDR3 DNA: TGTGCCAGCTCACCGATCCGGGACAGGGTTCTCACTGAAGCTTTCTTT.

This clone was observed a handful of times. J is TRBJ2-3 and V is TRBV10-2, with D unresolved. This CDR3 is built from 10 residues. Germline V gene lookup returns CDR1 WSHSY and CDR2 SAAADI. V shed 8 bases and J shed 6 bases, with 6 bases lying between them. The CDR3 sequence: CASVGDTQYF. Written as DNA, the CDR3 is TGCGCCAGCGTCGGGGATACGCAGTATTTT.

CDR3 DNA: TGTGCCAGCAGCTCCGGGGACAGCAATGAGCAGTTCTTC. This gives the protein CASSSGDSNEQFF. The chain joins TRBV9 to TRBJ2-1; 7 bases match TRBD1. CDR3 size: 13 residues. Trimming took 4 bases from V and 6 from J; bases not matched to a gene: 4. CDR1 and CDR2 (germline): SGDLS, YYNGEE.

The rearrangement links TRBV7-6 to TRBJ2-6, with TRBD1 as a possible D gene (6 bases). CDR3 length: 20 residues. In germline, CDR1 is SGHVS, CDR2 FNYEAQ. Trimming took 5 bases from V and 4 from J, leaving 27 bases between them. The CDR3 sequence: CASSPRPNRAWGSGANVLTF. CDR3 bases: TGTGCCAGCAGCCCAAGACCCAACAGGGCATGGGGGTCAGGGGCCAACGTCCTGACTTTC.

The J gene is TRBJ2-7, the V gene TRBV12-5; D might be TRBD1 (8 bases). The CDR3 consists of 22 residues. CDR1 and CDR2 from the germline V gene are LGHNT and FRNRAP. Trimming pared 0 bases from V and 2 bases from J, leaving 32 bases between. This chain's CDR3 is CASGLVGQGARVMRERPYEQYF. CDR3 DNA sequence: TGTGCTAGTGGTTTGGTAGGGCAGGGGGCGCGAGTTATGCGGGAGCGACCCTACGAGCAGTACTTC.

The J gene is TRBJ1-1, the V gene TRBV6-5; 7 nucleotides agree with TRBD1. Trimming took 7 bases from V and 5 from J; bases not matched to a gene: 7. The CDR3 spans 13 residues. CDR1 MNHEY and CDR2 SVGAGI come from the germline V gene. This CDR3 is CASIKARGTEAFF. The CDR3 DNA follows: TGTGCCAGCATAAAGGCCAGGGGGACTGAAGCTTTCTTT.